These 17 T cell receptor beta chains were all obtained from the same sample, sequenced in a study of control samples from healthy donors and cancer patients. The protocol was immunoSEQ multiplex PCR, while the TCRdb copy is restricted to in-frame clones and leaves out a portion. Here the sample spans about 34,000 clones, 86% being singletons. Specimen: PBMCs. These TCRs come from a woman aged 40 to 49 with lung cancer.

The chain is built from TRBV7-3 and TRBJ2-2; the match to TRBD2 covers 8 bases. This CDR3 has 13 amino acids. CDR1 and CDR2 from the germline V gene are SGHTA and FQGTGA. V lost 5 bases and J lost 6; bases outside the gene matches: 2. CDR3 region: CASSLGRAGELFF. CDR3 in DNA: TGTGCCAGCAGCCTCGGGAGGGCCGGGGAGCTGTTTTTT.

The V and J genes are TRBV7-2 and TRBJ2-5, with 7 bases matching TRBD1. V was pared by 2 bases and J by 2 bases, with 5 bases of the junction left unmatched. Per the germline V gene, CDR1 is SGHTA and CDR2 is FQGNSA. This CDR3 comprises 15 residues. The CDR3 region has the DNA TGTGCCAGCAGCTTATCCGGGACAGAACAAGAGACCCAGTACTTC. Protein product: CASSLSGTEQETQYF.

CDR3 loop: CASRPASGTDTQYF. The CDR3 DNA reads as TGCGCCAGCAGGCCAGCAAGCGGCACAGATACGCAGTATTTT. The chain uses TRBV5-1 and TRBJ2-3; no firm D call. From germline, CDR1 is SGHRS and CDR2 YFSETQ. The CDR3 totals 14 residues. Trimming took 5 bases from V and 1 from J, leaving 11 bases between them.

This clone was seen only once. This sequence joins TRBV5-1 and TRBJ2-1, with 8 bases fitting TRBD2. In germline, CDR1 is SGHRS, CDR2 YFSETQ. The CDR3 runs to 15 residues. V shed 0 bases, J shed 5 bases, and the junction held 4 bases outside the gene matches. The CDR3 loop reads CASSLDTSGNNEQFF. The CDR3 nucleotides are TGCGCCAGCAGCTTGGACACTAGCGGAAACAATGAGCAGTTCTTC.

This chain links TRBV13 with TRBJ2-7; no clear D gene. Germline-derived CDR1 and CDR2 are PRHDT and FYEKMQ (reference sequence). This CDR3 has 15 residues. Trimming stripped 0 bases from V and 5 bases from J, with 14 bases between. The CDR3 here is CASSLGYESDHEQYF. CDR3 in DNA: TGTGCCAGCAGCTTAGGCTACGAATCAGATCACGAGCAGTACTTC.

J is TRBJ2-1 and V is TRBV2; the D gene is possibly TRBD2 (7 bases). V was pared by 1 base and J by 8 bases, with 18 bases between. This CDR3 is 16 amino acids long. The germline V gene has CDR1 SNHLY and CDR2 FYNNEI. The CDR3 region has the DNA TGTGCCAGCAGTGAAGTAGGGGGGGCAGGTACCCATGAGCAGTTCTTC. Its translation: CASSEVGGAGTHEQFF.

The chain is built from TRBV23-1 and TRBJ2-5; a weak D match, TRBD1 (6 bases). TRBV23-1 is placed among ORFs of uncertain function. Deletions cut 0 bases from V and 1 base from J, with 9 bases between. This CDR3 contains 15 residues. The DNA for the CDR3 is TGCGCCAGCAGTCAATCGGAACAGGGCCAAGAGACCCAGTACTTC. It codes for CASSQSEQGQETQYF.

V is TRBV7-9 and J is TRBJ1-4; D uncertain. The CDR3 sequence is 15 residues long. The V and J ends lost 2 bases and 7 bases respectively, with 14 bases between them. The V gene's germline CDR1 is SEHNR and CDR2 FQNEAQ (reference sequence). The CDR3 DNA reads as TGTGCCAGCAGCTTATTTGACCCGAACGGTGAAAAACTGTTTTTT. Translation gives CASSLFDPNGEKLFF.

V usage is TRBV11-3 and J usage is TRBJ1-1; no clear D. Trimming stripped 3 bases from V and 1 base from J, with 6 bases between. The CDR3 has 13 residues. The germline V gene has CDR1 SGHNT and CDR2 YENEEA. CDR3 residues: CASSLFGNTEAFF. The CDR3 DNA reads TGTGCCAGCAGCTTGTTCGGGAACACTGAAGCTTTCTTT. Full variable domain (rest looked up from reference TRBV11-3 and TRBJ1-1): EAGVVQSPRYKIIEKKQPVAFWCNPISGHNTLYWYLQNLGQGPELLIRYENEEAVDDSQLPKDRFSAERLKGVDSTLKIQPAELGDSAVYLCASSLFGNTEAFFGQGTRLTVV.

This clone was counted a single time. This sequence joins TRBV7-6 and TRBJ2-2, with D perhaps TRBD2 (5 bases). Germline V gives CDR1 SGHVS, CDR2 FNYEAQ. This CDR3 spans 15 amino acids. Trimming took 3 bases from V and 6 from J, leaving 14 bases between them. For the CDR3, the DNA is TGTGCCAGCAGCTTGGACCGCGGGCGAGCCGGGGAGCTGTTTTTT. It specifies CASSLDRGRAGELFF. Supplemented by reference TRBV7-6 and TRBJ2-2, the full variable domain reads GAGVSQSPRYKVTKRGQDVALRCDPISGHVSLYWYRQALGQGPEFLTYFNYEAQQDKSGLPNDRFSAERPEGSISTLTIQRTEQRDSAMYRCASSLDRGRAGELFFGEGSRLTVL.

V gene TRBV4-1 combines with J gene TRBJ2-4, with D maybe TRBD1 (7 bases). The germline CDR1 and CDR2 sequences are MGHRA and YSYEKL. This CDR3 region has 17 residues. Trimming left V 2 bases short and J 0 bases short, with 14 bases between. CDR3 in DNA: TGCGCCAGCAGCCAACGGGGGACAGCGCTAGCCAAAAACATTCAGTACTTC. This encodes CASSQRGTALAKNIQYF.

The genes are TRBV11-3 and TRBJ2-2; D ambiguous. Between the trimmed V and J ends, which lost 5 bases and 0 bases, there was a span of 13 bases. The germline CDR1 and CDR2 sequences are SGHNT and YENEEA. The CDR3 runs 16 residues. CDR3 residues: CASSPRHNANTGELFF. DNA for the CDR3: TGTGCCAGCAGCCCCCGGCACAACGCGAACACCGGGGAGCTGTTTTTT.

The V call is TRBV5-1, the J call TRBJ1-3; D remains ambiguous. V lost 1 base to trimming and J lost 1 base, with 12 bases between them. Germline V CDR1 and CDR2: SGHRS, YFSETQ. The CDR3 is 16 amino acids. The CDR3 DNA is TGCGCCAGCAGCTTGTTGGCCTGGGGATCTGGAAACACCATATATTTT. Protein product: CASSLLAWGSGNTIYF.

This clone appeared a single time. The chain combines TRBV5-1 with TRBJ1-2; a possible D gene is TRBD1 (6 bases). With 0 bases removed from V and 5 bases from J, the gap between germline ends came to 8 bases. The germline V gene encodes CDR1 SGHRS and CDR2 YFSETQ. CDR3 length: 13 residues. The CDR3 sequence: CASSLAGDYGYTF. The CDR3 nucleotides are TGCGCCAGCAGCTTGGCAGGGGATTATGGCTACACCTTC.

This sequence joins TRBV2 and TRBJ1-5, with 7 bases fitting TRBD1. V shed 6 bases, J shed 6 bases, and the junction held 8 bases outside the gene matches. This CDR3 is 14 amino acids long. CDR1 is SNHLY, CDR2 FYNNEI, per germline. The CDR3 DNA follows: TGTGCCAGCAGCTCAGGGGGTGAGGTTCAGCCCCAGCATTTT. This codes for CASSSGGEVQPQHF.

V gene TRBV19 combines with J gene TRBJ2-5; the match to TRBD1 covers 7 bases. This CDR3 contains 13 residues. Germline V gene data show CDR1 as LNHDA and CDR2 as SQIVND (reference sequence). Trimming took 5 bases from V and 3 from J; bases not matched to a gene: 3. Here the CDR3 reads CASSRDREETQYF. In DNA form, the CDR3 reads TGTGCCAGTAGTCGAGACAGGGAAGAGACCCAGTACTTC.

The chain recombines TRBV13 with TRBJ2-3; 12 bases are shared with TRBD2. The CDR3 loop spans 18 amino acids. Germline values: CDR1 PRHDT, CDR2 FYEKMQ (reference sequence). After removal of 3 bases from V and 8 bases from J, the junction contained 15 bases not matched to a gene. CDR3 in DNA: TGTGCCAGCAGCTTTAGACTAGCGGGGGCTTCTGCCATTGGTACGCAGTATTTT. Its protein is CASSFRLAGASAIGTQYF.